This TCR beta chain emerged from a study of technical replicates of blood from four donors. Method: immunoSEQ multiplex PCR; TCRdb's copy keeps in-frame clones and lacks some. The data show around 16,000 clones, with roughly 83% seen just once and around an eighth held by the top ten. The origin of this receptor is a human donor in good health. The sequenced material came from PBMCs.

The CDR3 DNA is TGTGCCAGCAGTTTGGGAGGGGACAATGAGCAGTTCTTC. Its translation: CASSLGGDNEQFF. The chain carries TRBV28 and TRBJ2-1; 7 bases are a match to TRBD2. The CDR3 length is 13 residues. The V segment lost 3 bases and the J segment 5 bases; nucleotides outside the gene matches: 1. Germline V gives CDR1 MDHEN, CDR2 SYDVKM.